This note documents a single T cell receptor beta chain sequence. Many counts were recorded for this clonotype. What this receptor recognizes is not known. No base quality information exists; no much larger clone differs at one position. This was a case-control study nested in a cohort of healthcare workers in London, UK, who had nasopharyngeal swab PCR tests and blood samples taken every week. Healthcare workers were enrolled in the week of the UK lockdown, from 23 to 31 March 2020, and were followed every week for up to roughly 16 weeks. The sample comes from a study of early T cells in non-severe SARS-CoV-2 infection (dated by TCRdb to the early 2020s). As for the study more broadly: Because TCR sequencing was done on bulk RNA from unsorted whole blood, the alpha and beta chains could not be paired.

The full study reports these points: VDJdb matching was skewed toward anti-spike CD8 responses and likely underestimated virus-specific expansions, missing private and CD4 specificities.

The library relied on 5' RACE. The instrument given in TCRdb is NextSeq 500. Unique molecular identifiers were attached to individual cDNA molecules in the TCR library protocol so that sequencing error and PCR bias could be corrected. Both TCR alpha and beta chains were sequenced, and tight co-correlation was observed between alpha and beta sequence abundances in each sample. Turning to the authors' computational methods: V gene, J gene and CDR3 annotation of TCR sequences was performed with Decombinator V4. TCRs were defined as expanded if a significant change between any two time points was detected under a Poisson model with p below 0.0001. Abundances of TCRs were expressed as counts per million after normalisation to the total number of TCRs sequenced in each sample. MAIT TCRs were defined by TRAV1-2 paired with TRAJ12, TRAJ20 or TRAJ33, and iNKT TCRs by TRAV10 paired with TRAJ18. A search of VDJdb, accessed on 1 November 2021, was run for TCRs annotated to CMV, EBV and SARS-CoV-2, with TCRs annotated for multiple antigens excluded. The raw public reads went through TCRdb reprocessing: fastp at Q25, MiXCR clone calling, in-frame beta chains kept. Identical CDR3 proteins give one entry, which carries the most common genes and DNA. The V and J calls and clone size are TCRdb's, not the authors'. The sample profile shows 84,000 or so distinct CDR3 sequences; 9.5% to 13% of them were found once. Around 2.4% of the sample lies in the top ten.

Reading the germline V gene gives CDR1 MGHRA and CDR2 YSYEKL. The CDR3 measures 15 amino acids from cysteine to phenylalanine. Of the read, only the CDR3 DNA is kept; its 45 bases are in frame from base 1. V gives up 0 bases and J gives up 0 bases, and the segment between their germline ends measures 3 bases. This TCR came from an adult who was a healthcare worker with PCR-confirmed SARS-CoV-2 infection or an uninfected control (not recorded which). The chain was built from TRBV4-1 and TRBJ2-6; the D gene is unclear. Input material: whole blood. The DNA sequence is as follows: TGCGCCAGCAGCCAAGAACCCTCTGGGGCCAACGTCCTGACTTTC. Its amino acids are CASSQEPSGANVLTF.